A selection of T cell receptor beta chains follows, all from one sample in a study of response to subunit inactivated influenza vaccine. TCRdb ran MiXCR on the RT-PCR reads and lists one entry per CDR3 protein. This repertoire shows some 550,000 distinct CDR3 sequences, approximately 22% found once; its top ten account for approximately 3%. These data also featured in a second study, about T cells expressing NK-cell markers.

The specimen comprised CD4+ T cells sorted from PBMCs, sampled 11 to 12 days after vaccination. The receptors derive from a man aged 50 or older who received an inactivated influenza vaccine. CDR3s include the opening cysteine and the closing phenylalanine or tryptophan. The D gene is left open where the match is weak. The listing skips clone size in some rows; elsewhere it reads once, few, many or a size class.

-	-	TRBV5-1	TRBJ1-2	TGCGCCAGCAGCTTGTTTGGGTCTTCGGATGGCTACACCTTC	CASSLFGSSDGYTF
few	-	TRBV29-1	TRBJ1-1	TGCAGCTGGGGGAGGGGTTCCACTGAAGCTTTCTTT	CSWGRGSTEAFF
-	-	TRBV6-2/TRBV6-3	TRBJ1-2	TGTGCCAGCAGTTACGTCGGCAGCTATCAACCCTCTAACTATGGCTACACCTTC	CASSYVGSYQPSNYGYTF
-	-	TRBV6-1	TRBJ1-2	TGTGCCAGCCGTAGTGGTGGGTCTAACTATGGCTACACCTTC	CASRSGGSNYGYTF
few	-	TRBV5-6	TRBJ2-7	TGTGCCAGCCGTGAGTTGGGTTCCTACGAGCAGTACTTC	CASRELGSYEQYF
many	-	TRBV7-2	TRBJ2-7	TGTGCCAGCAGCTTAGTACACAGCTCCTACGAGCAGTACTTC	CASSLVHSSYEQYF
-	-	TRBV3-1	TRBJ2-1	TGTGCCAGCAGCCTCACCCCGGTTGAGCAGTTCTTC	CASSLTPVEQFF
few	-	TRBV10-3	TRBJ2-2	TGTGCCATCCTCGGCTTCGCGAACACCGGGGAGCTGTTTTTT	CAILGFANTGELFF
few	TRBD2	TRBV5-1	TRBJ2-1	TGCGCCAGCAGCTTGGGTGCTAGCCTAGCGGGCTACAATGAGCAGTTCTTC	CASSLGASLAGYNEQFF
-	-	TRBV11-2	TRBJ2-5	TGTGCCAGCAGCTTAGGGCCCGGCGGAGAGACCCAGTACTTC	CASSLGPGGETQYF
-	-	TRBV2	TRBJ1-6	TGTGCCAGCAGACTAACCGTGACAGATAATTCACCCCTCCACTTT	CASRLTVTDNSPLHF
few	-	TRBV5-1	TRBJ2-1	TGCGCCAGCAGCTTGGAGGGTAGTCAGGCCGGTGAGCAGTTCTTC	CASSLEGSQAGEQFF
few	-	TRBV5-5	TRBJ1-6	TGTGCCAGCAGCTTGACGGACAGAATAATGTCACCCCTCCACTTT	CASSLTDRIMSPLHF
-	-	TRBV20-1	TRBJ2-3	TGCAGTGCTAGAGATGGGCACCGAGGGGCCACAGATACGCAGTATTTT	CSARDGHRGATDTQYF
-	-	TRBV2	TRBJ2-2	TGTGCCAGCAGGCAGGGCTCACTTTCTAACACCGGGGAGCTGTTTTTT	CASRQGSLSNTGELFF
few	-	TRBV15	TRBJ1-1	TGTGCCACCAGCAGAGATCCGGGGAACACTGAAGCTTTCTTT	CATSRDPGNTEAFF
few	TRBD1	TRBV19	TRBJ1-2	TGTGCCAGTAGAAACCGAGGACAGGGCCTGCTGGGAGGCTACACCTTC	CASRNRGQGLLGGYTF
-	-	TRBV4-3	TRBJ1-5	TGCGCCAGCAGCCAGGTACACTCAGGGCAGCCCCAGCATTTT	CASSQVHSGQPQHF
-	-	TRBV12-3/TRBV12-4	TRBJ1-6	TGTGCCAGCAGTTTCGGGGGATTGGATTCACCCCTCCACTTT	CASSFGGLDSPLHF
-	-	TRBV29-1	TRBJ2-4	TGCAGCGTTGAACTTGCCTCACTAGCCAAAAACATTCAGTACTTC	CSVELASLAKNIQYF
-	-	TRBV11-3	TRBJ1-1	TGTGCCAGCAGCTTCTTCTCGAACACTGAAGCTTTCTTT	CASSFFSNTEAFF
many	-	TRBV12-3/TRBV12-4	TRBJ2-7	TGTGCCAGCAGTTCTCCAACCTACGAGCAGTACTTC	CASSSPTYEQYF